Presented here are 28 T cell receptor beta chains from one specimen sequenced in a study of cytomegalovirus exposure and HLA in healthy donors. Amplification used 60 Vbeta primers and 13 Jbeta primers. Assay: immunoSEQ multiplex PCR; the TCRdb copy retains only in-frame clones and omits some. Counted here are 80,000 or so clones, around 76% occurring once; the ten biggest clones make up around 10%. The material sequenced was PBMCs. The receptors come from a male donor in good health and CMV-seropositive.

The J gene is TRBJ2-1, the V gene TRBV5-1; 14 bases align to TRBD2. Per the germline V gene, CDR1 is SGHRS and CDR2 is YFSETQ. The CDR3 extends over 16 amino acids. The junction had 7 bases not matched to a gene; V was cut back by 3 bases and J by 8 bases. In nucleotides, the CDR3 is TGCGCCAGCAGCTCGAGGACTAGCGGGGGGACGGATGAGCAGTTCTTC. It translates to CASSSRTSGGTDEQFF.

This clone was found once. The V call is TRBV13, the J call TRBJ2-1; D remains ambiguous. In germline, CDR1 is PRHDT, CDR2 FYEKMQ (reference sequence). This CDR3 is 15 amino acids long. The ends were cut back, 5 bases at V and 3 bases at J, with 14 bases in the middle. The CDR3 here is CASSHISAIYNEQFF. The CDR3 nucleotides are TGTGCCAGCAGCCACATCAGCGCGATCTACAATGAGCAGTTCTTC.

The chain combines TRBV25-1 with TRBJ2-1, with 11 bases aligning to TRBD2. The CDR3 spans 17 residues. V lost 4 bases and J lost 2; bases outside the gene matches: 7. Germline V CDR1 and CDR2: MGHDK, SYGVNS. The CDR3 region is CASSVFLAGGPYNEQFF. Here the CDR3 DNA reads TGTGCCAGCAGTGTTTTTCTAGCGGGAGGACCCTACAATGAGCAGTTCTTC.

This clone came up once. The V gene is TRBV4-1, the J gene TRBJ2-2; no firm D call. V lost 6 bases to trimming and J lost 3 bases, with 8 bases between them. The CDR3 extends over 13 amino acids. Per germline, CDR1 MGHRA and CDR2 YSYEKL. CDR3 nucleotides: TGCGCCAGCAGGTACGGAGACACCGGGGAGCTGTTTTTT. Its protein product is CASRYGDTGELFF.

This sequence joins TRBV5-4 and TRBJ2-1; TRBD1 aligns across 9 bases. Germline values: CDR1 SGHNT, CDR2 YYREEE (reference sequence). The CDR3 length is 15 residues. V dropped 3 bases and J dropped 2; count of bases not matched to a gene: 3. CDR3 protein: CASSSGQGPYNEQFF. DNA of the CDR3: TGTGCCAGCAGCTCGGGACAGGGCCCCTACAATGAGCAGTTCTTC.

This clone was found a few times. No conserved phenylalanine or tryptophan ends this CDR3, so it is likely a read error. It is unclear where the CDR3 begins or ends on the DNA, so no DNA is shown, and the CDR3 is as TCRdb lists it. This chain joins TRBV10-3 and TRBJ2-2; the D call in the table, TRBD1, was not verified against the DNA. Germline values: CDR1 ENHRY, CDR2 SYGVKD. The CDR3 extends over 15 residues, inclusive of both ends. The CDR3 spells CAISETGANTGERFL.

The V gene is TRBV5-1, the J gene TRBJ2-7, with TRBD2 as a possible D gene (7 bases). Per germline, CDR1 SGHRS and CDR2 YFSETQ. The CDR3 consists of 16 residues. Trimming shortened V by 0 bases and J by 0 bases, and 13 bases separated the two germline ends. CDR3 sequence reads: CASSLVGGATSYEQYF. For the CDR3, the DNA is TGCGCCAGCAGCTTGGTGGGGGGGGCTACCTCCTACGAGCAGTACTTC.

The V and J genes are TRBV5-1 and TRBJ1-4; D is perhaps TRBD1 (5 bases). The CDR3 length is 15 residues. CDR1 SGHRS and CDR2 YFSETQ come from the germline V gene. Trimming cost V 6 bases and J 3 bases, with 15 bases left between them. CDR3 region: CASNIAGGPNEKLFF. CDR3 nucleotide sequence: TGCGCCAGCAACATAGCCGGGGGTCCTAATGAAAAACTGTTTTTT.

The chain is built from TRBV30 and TRBJ1-4; no clear D gene. Germline CDR1 reads GTSNPN; CDR2 reads SVGIG (reference sequence). Trimming removed 8 bases at V and 0 bases at J, with 13 bases between. CDR3 length: 14 amino acids. CDR3 in amino acids: CAVSRLTTNEKLFF. CDR3 sequence (DNA): TGTGCCGTATCGCGGTTGACAACTAATGAAAAACTGTTTTTT.

There are a few counts of this clone. The chain couples TRBV18 to TRBJ2-2, with 10 bases matching TRBD1. Germline CDR1 is KGHSH and CDR2 is LQKENI. Trimming cost V 5 bases and J 5 bases; bases outside gene matches: 8. This CDR3 spans 16 amino acids. CDR3 nucleotide sequence: TGTGCCAGCTCATCCGCCGGGACAGGGGAGACCGGGGAGCTGTTTTTT. Its translation: CASSSAGTGETGELFF. Supplemented by reference TRBV18 and TRBJ2-2, the full variable domain reads NAGVMQNPRHLVRRRGQEARLRCSPMKGHSHVYWYRQLPEEGLKFMVYLQKENIIDESGMPKERFSAEFPKEGPSILRIQQVVRGDSAAYFCASSSAGTGETGELFFGEGSRLTVL.

This clone was recorded a few times. The CDR3 spells CASSQGGTSQETQYF. As DNA, the CDR3 is TGCGCCAGCAGCCAAGGCGGGACCTCCCAAGAGACCCAGTACTTC. This chain joins TRBV4-1 and TRBJ2-5; TRBD2 is a possible D gene (6 bases). Germline V gene data show CDR1 as MGHRA and CDR2 as YSYEKL. The CDR3 contains 15 residues. V lost 1 base and J 1 base, leaving 10 bases between the germline ends.

The DNA of the CDR3 is TGTGCCAGCACCAGGAGGGCGGGCACAGATACGCAGTATTTT. This encodes CASTRRAGTDTQYF. This chain connects TRBV6-6 to TRBJ2-3; possible D gene TRBD2, 6 bases. This CDR3 comprises 14 residues. V shed 7 bases and J shed 1 base, with 12 bases lying between them. Germline CDR1 MNHNY, CDR2 SVGAGI (reference sequence).

This chain uses TRBV6-1 with TRBJ1-4; 7 nucleotides match TRBD1. V shed 4 bases, J shed 2 bases, and the junction held 7 bases outside the gene matches. The CDR3 is 16 amino acids. Germline CDR1 is MNHNS and CDR2 is SASEGT. CDR3 in amino acids: CASSGQPGQTNEKLFF. CDR3 sequence (DNA): TGTGCCAGCAGTGGTCAACCGGGACAGACTAATGAAAAACTGTTTTTT.

CDR3 in DNA: TGTGCCTGGAGTCGAGCGGGAGGGAACAATGAGCAGTTCTTC. Its translation: CAWSRAGGNNEQFF. This rearrangement joins TRBV30 to TRBJ2-1, with 10 nucleotides matching TRBD2. The germline V gene has CDR1 GTSNPN and CDR2 SVGIG (reference sequence). The CDR3 is made up of 14 amino acids. Losses at the gene ends were 2 bases for V and 5 bases for J; bases not matched to a gene: 3.

This clone appeared a few times. This chain connects TRBV6-5 to TRBJ2-3; 10 bases align to TRBD2. This CDR3 has 16 residues. Germline V gene data show CDR1 as MNHEY and CDR2 as SVGAGI. Trimming cost V 4 bases and J 5 bases; bases outside gene matches: 9. In nucleotides, the CDR3 is TGTGCCAGCAGTTCCCCTAGCGGGAGAGGGCGAGATACGCAGTATTTT. Residues: CASSSPSGRGRDTQYF.

This chain joins TRBV5-6 and TRBJ1-4; 8 nucleotides match TRBD1. The CDR3 runs to 14 residues. Germline V gene sequence: CDR1 SGHDT, CDR2 YYEEEE. V shed 0 bases, J shed 8 bases, and the junction held 3 bases outside the gene matches. The CDR3 sequence: CASSLGQGNEKLFF. The CDR3 DNA reads as TGTGCCAGCAGCTTGGGACAGGGGAACGAAAAACTGTTTTTT.

As regards this clone: A junction end diverges from the germline sequence, so it may reflect a read error. The chain combines TRBV20-1 with TRBJ1-2; tentative D call: TRBD1 (5 bases). CDR3 length: 10 residues. CDR1 DFQATT and CDR2 SNEGSKA come from the germline V gene (reference sequence). The CDR3 nucleotides are TGCAGTGCTAGACAGCCACAGGACCCCTTC. This gives the protein CSARQPQDPF.

This clone was detected once. V and J are TRBV6-1 and TRBJ1-1; D uncertain. CDR1 is MNHNS and CDR2 is SASEGT in the germline V gene. This CDR3 has 12 amino acids. V shed 5 bases and J shed 4 bases, with 8 bases lying between them. The CDR3 sequence is CASSTTITEAFF. Written as DNA, the CDR3 is TGTGCCAGCAGTACGACTATCACTGAAGCTTTCTTT.

The V call is TRBV6-1, the J call TRBJ2-7; D perhaps matches TRBD2 (7 bases). Per the germline V gene, CDR1 is MNHNS and CDR2 is SASEGT. The ends were cut back, 11 bases at V and 7 bases at J, with 21 bases in the middle. The CDR3 totals 13 residues. The CDR3 sequence: CAASGGGAGEQYF. CDR3 DNA sequence: TGTGCCGCGAGTGGAGGGGGGGCTGGGGAGCAGTACTTC.

This clone has a handful of counts. The rearrangement links TRBV18 to TRBJ2-7; 12 nucleotides agree with TRBD1. CDR1 is KGHSH, CDR2 LQKENI, per germline. V lost 1 base and J lost 5; bases outside the gene matches: 6. This CDR3 has 16 residues. The CDR3 loop is CASSPLRGTGGNEQYF. The CDR3 coding sequence is TGTGCCAGCTCACCACTTCGTGGGACAGGGGGCAACGAGCAGTACTTC.

This chain uses TRBV2 with TRBJ2-5; tentative D call: TRBD2 (7 bases). The DNA end favors TRBJ2-7, so the J call may be wrong. There are 13 residues in the CDR3. Germline V gene sequence: CDR1 SNHLY, CDR2 FYNNEI. The CDR3 loop reads CASSTGGGGEQYF. CDR3 bases: TGTGCCAGCAGTACTGGAGGGGGGGGCGAGCAGTACTTC.

The rearrangement joins TRBV7-8 to TRBJ1-2; possibly TRBD1 for D (5 bases). V gave up 1 base and J gave up 6 bases, with 15 bases separating them. From germline, CDR1 is SGHVS and CDR2 FQNEAQ. The CDR3 is 15 residues long. CDR3 region: CASSLVVQGFDGYTF. CDR3 bases: TGTGCCAGCAGCTTAGTGGTCCAGGGTTTTGATGGCTACACCTTC. Variable domain in full (rest from reference TRBV7-8 and TRBJ1-2): GAGVSQSPRYKVAKRGQDVALRCDPISGHVSLFWYQQALGQGPEFLTYFQNEAQLDKSGLPSDRFFAERPEGSVSTLKIQRTQQEDSAVYLCASSLVVQGFDGYTFGSGTRLTVV.

V is TRBV14 and J is TRBJ2-3, with D perhaps matching TRBD1 (7 bases). Germline CDR1 SGHDN, CDR2 FVKESK. The length of the CDR3 is 15 residues. With 1 base removed from V and 2 bases from J, the gap between germline ends came to 10 bases. CDR3 sequence: CASSQARGVTDTQYF. For the CDR3, the DNA is TGTGCCAGCAGCCAAGCCAGGGGGGTCACAGATACGCAGTATTTT.

The chain is built from TRBV5-8 and TRBJ2-4, with TRBD1 matching over 7 bases. V dropped 4 bases and J dropped 0; count of bases not matched to a gene: 4. This CDR3 has 15 residues. Germline lookup yields CDR1 SGHTS and CDR2 YDEGEE. The CDR3 coding sequence is TGTGCCAGCAGCCTGGGACAGATAGCCAAAAACATTCAGTACTTC. It specifies CASSLGQIAKNIQYF.

The gene calls are TRBV18 and TRBJ2-7, with 10 bases lining up with TRBD1. The CDR3 has 16 residues. Germline V lookup: CDR1 KGHSH, CDR2 LQKENI. V trimming: 4 bases; J trimming: 4 bases; junction bases outside the gene matches: 10. CDR3 sequence: CASSLAGTGVPYEQYF. CDR3 nucleotide sequence: TGTGCCAGCTCACTGGCCGGGACAGGGGTTCCTTACGAGCAGTACTTC.

This chain connects TRBV29-1 to TRBJ2-3; no clear D. The CDR3 sequence is 12 residues long. Germline lookup yields CDR1 SQVTM and CDR2 ANQGSEA. V was pared by 1 base and J by 1 base, with 3 bases between. CDR3 DNA sequence: TGCAGCGTTGAAGCGGGCACAGATACGCAGTATTTT. Translated: CSVEAGTDTQYF.

This chain connects TRBV6-1 to TRBJ1-2; D ambiguous. The CDR3 sequence is 12 residues long. Germline lookup yields CDR1 MNHNS and CDR2 SASEGT. V lost 4 bases and J 6 bases, leaving 9 bases between the germline ends. CDR3 nucleotides: TGTGCCAGCAGTGTTATCCCTCATGGCTACACCTTC. It encodes CASSVIPHGYTF.

This sequence joins TRBV13 and TRBJ1-5, with TRBD1 matching over 7 bases. There are 17 residues in the CDR3. Germline CDR1 and CDR2: PRHDT and FYEKMQ (reference sequence). Germline trimming cut 1 base from V and 2 bases from J; bases unmatched to any gene: 8. The DNA for the CDR3 is TGTGCCAGCAGCTTAGCGGGAGGGGGCGGGGGCAATCAGCCCCAGCATTTT. Residues: CASSLAGGGGGNQPQHF.